A selection of T cell receptor beta chains follows, all from one sample in a study of blood T cell repertoires in COVID-19. Assay: immunoSEQ multiplex PCR; the TCRdb copy retains only in-frame clones and omits some. The profile covers about 270,000 clones, with 70% to 90% appearing a single time and roughly 12% taken by the ten largest. Sample: peripheral blood. The receptors here all came from a woman aged 25 to 39 with COVID-19, enrolled during active disease. Both conserved end residues are part of each CDR3. Each record gives: V gene, clone size, J gene, D gene, CDR3 DNA, CDR3 protein. A D gene is named only where the DNA matches it firmly. Clone sizes are given selectively: once, few, many, or a class where the clone is expanded.

v_gene: TRBV6-6
abundance: -
j_gene: TRBJ1-5
d_gene: -
CDR3nt: TGTGCCAGCAGTTATAGGAGGCCGGGCAATCAGCCCCAGCATTTT
CDR3aa: CASSYRRPGNQPQHF

v_gene: TRBV5-1
abundance: -
j_gene: TRBJ2-7
d_gene: TRBD1
CDR3nt: TGCGCCAGCAGCAAAAGGACAGGGGACGGCGAGCAGTACTTC
CDR3aa: CASSKRTGDGEQYF

v_gene: TRBV5-8
abundance: few
j_gene: TRBJ1-6
d_gene: TRBD1
CDR3nt: TGTGCCAGCAGCTGGGGACAGGGGGATTCACCCCTCCACTTT
CDR3aa: CASSWGQGDSPLHF

v_gene: TRBV14
abundance: -
j_gene: TRBJ2-1
d_gene: TRBD2
CDR3nt: TGTGCCAGCAGCCAAGTCGGGGGGGCGAGAAATGAGCAGTTCTTC
CDR3aa: CASSQVGGARNEQFF

v_gene: TRBV7-9
abundance: -
j_gene: TRBJ2-7
d_gene: -
CDR3nt: TGTGCCAGCATCGAAAAACGGGGCTACGAGCAGTACTTC
CDR3aa: CASIEKRGYEQYF

v_gene: TRBV5-1
abundance: -
j_gene: TRBJ1-6
d_gene: -
CDR3nt: TGCGCCAGCAGCTTGGGAGGCCCCGATTCACCCCTCCACTTT
CDR3aa: CASSLGGPDSPLHF

v_gene: TRBV13
abundance: -
j_gene: TRBJ2-7
d_gene: -
CDR3nt: TGTGCCAGCAGCTTACTTCGAGGTCAGATATTTCCGTACGAGCAGTACTTC
CDR3aa: CASSLLRGQIFPYEQYF

v_gene: TRBV2
abundance: -
j_gene: TRBJ1-5
d_gene: -
CDR3nt: TGTGCCAGCAGTGAACATCCCGGGGGGGCGGGTCAGCCCCAGCATTTT
CDR3aa: CASSEHPGGAGQPQHF

v_gene: TRBV27
abundance: -
j_gene: TRBJ1-2
d_gene: TRBD1
CDR3nt: TGTGCCAGCAGTCTCACCCTCCGACAGGGGATAAGTGGCTACACCTTC
CDR3aa: CASSLTLRQGISGYTF

v_gene: TRBV25-1
abundance: -
j_gene: TRBJ2-2
d_gene: -
CDR3nt: TGTGCCAGCAGTACACAGGGTGCCGGGGAGCTGTTTTTT
CDR3aa: CASSTQGAGELFF

v_gene: TRBV7-9
abundance: -
j_gene: TRBJ2-5
d_gene: -
CDR3nt: TGTGCCAGCGCCGACTCGAACCAAGAGACCCAGTACTTC
CDR3aa: CASADSNQETQYF

v_gene: TRBV2
abundance: -
j_gene: TRBJ2-7
d_gene: TRBD2
CDR3nt: TGTGCCAGCTGGGGAGAGCGGGGGGGCGTCTACGAGCAGTACTTC
CDR3aa: CASWGERGGVYEQYF

v_gene: TRBV18
abundance: -
j_gene: TRBJ2-3
d_gene: -
CDR3nt: TGTGCCAGCTCCCTCCCCCCTAGCACAGATACGCAGTATTTT
CDR3aa: CASSLPPSTDTQYF

v_gene: TRBV7-9
abundance: -
j_gene: TRBJ1-2
d_gene: -
CDR3nt: TGTGCCAGCAGCTTAGGGGCAGGACTCAACTATGGCTACACCTTC
CDR3aa: CASSLGAGLNYGYTF

v_gene: TRBV7-9
abundance: -
j_gene: TRBJ2-7
d_gene: -
CDR3nt: TGTGCCAGCAGCCCTCGCGGGCAGGCTGCCTACGAGCAGTACTTC
CDR3aa: CASSPRGQAAYEQYF

v_gene: TRBV19
abundance: -
j_gene: TRBJ1-2
d_gene: -
CDR3nt: TGTGCCAGTAGTCCCCGTGGGCACTATGGCTACACCTTC
CDR3aa: CASSPRGHYGYTF

v_gene: TRBV5-1
abundance: once
j_gene: TRBJ2-7
d_gene: TRBD2
CDR3nt: TGCGCCAGCAGCTTTCAATCGGGGGGACTCTCCTACGAGCAGTACTTC
CDR3aa: CASSFQSGGLSYEQYF

v_gene: TRBV11-3
abundance: -
j_gene: TRBJ1-1
d_gene: -
CDR3nt: TGTGCCAGCAGCTTAGCCGGGGGAATGAACACTGAAGCTTTCTTT
CDR3aa: CASSLAGGMNTEAFF

v_gene: TRBV6-6
abundance: -
j_gene: TRBJ1-4
d_gene: -
CDR3nt: TGTGCCAGCAGTTTGGGACTGATTAATGAAAAACTGTTTTTT
CDR3aa: CASSLGLINEKLFF

v_gene: TRBV29-1
abundance: -
j_gene: TRBJ2-7
d_gene: TRBD2
CDR3nt: TGCAGCGTCTGGGGGACTAGCGGGTACGAGCAGTACTTC
CDR3aa: CSVWGTSGYEQYF

v_gene: TRBV4-1
abundance: -
j_gene: TRBJ1-6
d_gene: TRBD1
CDR3nt: TGCGCCAGCAGCCCAGGGACAGGGTTTGTTTCACCCCTCCACTTT
CDR3aa: CASSPGTGFVSPLHF

v_gene: TRBV19
abundance: -
j_gene: TRBJ2-3
d_gene: TRBD2
CDR3nt: TGTGCCAGTAGTATAGCGGGGGGAGGTGGAGATACGCAGTATTTT
CDR3aa: CASSIAGGGGDTQYF